Described below is a single T cell receptor (beta chain) sequence and its context. These data belong to a study of cytomegalovirus exposure and HLA in healthy donors. Study as a whole: HLA-typed donors were the source of 83 million or so unique TCRs held in an early data release.

Amplification used 60 Vbeta primers and 13 Jbeta primers. Here immunoSEQ multiplex PCR was the method, and the copy in TCRdb shows in-frame clones only, minus some. The sample holds under 150,000 clones; around 78% are singletons and the top ten take 1.5%. The CDR3 spans 14 residues. The germline V and J ends were trimmed by 5 bases and 8 bases, with 18 bases remaining between them. The germline CDR1 and CDR2 sequences are MNHNS and SASEGT. The sequence came from a man aged 35 to 55 in good health and CMV-seronegative. The chain carries TRBV6-1 and TRBJ1-1, with D perhaps TRBD1 (6 bases). Sample: PBMCs. The CDR3 region is CASSSTGIVGEAFF. In DNA, the CDR3 is TGTGCCAGCAGTTCCACAGGGATCGTGGGGGAAGCTTTCTTT.